The sequence of this TCR beta chain was determined in a study of CXCR3-negative and CXCR3-positive naive CD8 T cells. Broader study findings: When CXCR3-positive naive cells were set against CXCR3-negative naive cells, the former had more hydrophobic TRB CDR3s.

UMI-labeled 5' RACE TRB cDNA libraries were prepared from the cells. Following a re-call of the 5' RACE reads, TCRdb has one entry per CDR3 protein and lacks DNA. In all, the sample yields around 88,000 distinct CDR3 sequences. With respect to this clonotype: What it binds is unknown.

The CDR3 is 15 residues long. Germline V gene data show CDR1 as SGHKS and CDR2 as YYEKEE (reference sequence). Sequenced input: naive CXCR3+ CD8+ T cells from blood. Described subset: CD45RO-CCR7+CD27+CD95- naive CD8+ T cells expressing CXCR3 (TNR3+). The clonotype comes from a human donor in good health. Some clones in this sample may be carry-over from other donors' samples. V usage is TRBV5-5 and J usage is TRBJ2-3; TCRdb calls TRBD1, which cannot be checked without DNA. CDR3 in amino acids: CASSTGRTFPDTQYF.